This T cell receptor beta chain was captured by sequencing in a study of blood T cell repertoires in COVID-19. The method was immunoSEQ multiplex PCR; TCRdb's version includes in-frame clones alone and lacks a portion of them. The sample has some 200,000 clones, around 85% seen once. Per the germline V gene, CDR1 is WSHSY and CDR2 is SAAADI. The CDR3 extends over 15 amino acids. With 5 bases clipped from V and 1 base from J, the junction kept 5 bases outside the gene matches. The receptor was isolated from a man between 60 and 75 years old with COVID-19, enrolled during active disease. The sample was peripheral blood. The J gene is TRBJ1-5, the V gene TRBV10-2; 7 bases fit TRBD1. CDR3 residues: CASSPQGTSNQPQHF. CDR3 DNA: TGCGCCAGCAGTCCACAGGGGACGAGCAATCAGCCCCAGCATTTT.